The 20 T cell receptor beta chains listed next were all sequenced from one sample in a study of sequential checkpoint blockade in melanoma. Assay: immunoSEQ multiplex PCR; the TCRdb copy retains only in-frame clones and omits some. Among fewer than 15,000 clones, less than 75% were seen once, and the ten largest hold about 20%. As to treatment: randomized to nivolumab then ipilimumab (arm A) or the reverse (arm B). Material: CD8+ T cells sorted from blood (inferred from file names), obtained from a patient given nivolumab and ipilimumab in sequence. The receptors shown here come from a human donor with melanoma.

The genes are TRBV28 and TRBJ1-5; tentative D call: TRBD1 (6 bases). The CDR3 length is 13 residues. The germline CDR1 and CDR2 sequences are MDHEN and SYDVKM. V lost 3 bases and J 6 bases, leaving 9 bases between the germline ends. The CDR3 DNA is TGTGCCAGCAGTTTTGCAGGGGCTCAGCCCCAGCATTTT. This encodes CASSFAGAQPQHF.

This clone is labeled as medium-sized. The genes are TRBV5-6 and TRBJ2-2, with D possibly matching TRBD2 (7 bases). Germline V CDR1 and CDR2: SGHDT, YYEEEE. The CDR3 extends over 17 amino acids. The ends were cut back, 0 bases at V and 0 bases at J, with 12 bases in the middle. In nucleotides, the CDR3 is TGTGCCAGCAGCTTGGCCATCGGGGGGCCGAACACCGGGGAGCTGTTTTTT. Translated: CASSLAIGGPNTGELFF. The variable domain in full, completed from reference TRBV5-6 and TRBJ2-2, reads DAGVTQSPTHLIKTRGQQVTLRCSPKSGHDTVSWYQQALGQGPQFIFQYYEEEERQRGNFPDRFSGHQFPNYSSELNVNALLLGDSALYLCASSLAIGGPNTGELFFGEGSRLTVL.

By frequency in the sample, this clone is medium-sized. The chain carries TRBV28 and TRBJ1-2; the D gene is possibly TRBD1 (5 bases). With 3 bases removed from V and 8 bases from J, the gap between germline ends came to 10 bases. Germline loops: CDR1 MDHEN, CDR2 SYDVKM. The CDR3 covers 12 residues. The DNA of the CDR3 is TGTGCCAGCAGTTTGGCGACAGAGGGCTACACCTTC. The encoded protein is CASSLATEGYTF.

The rearrangement links TRBV27 to TRBJ2-5, with a tentative D call TRBD2 (6 bases). The end of the DNA is better explained by TRBJ2-7, so the J call may be wrong. The CDR3 runs to 14 residues. Germline V lookup: CDR1 MNHEY, CDR2 SMNVEV (reference sequence). CDR3 sequence (DNA): TGTGCCAGCACCCCGGGTGGCGGGGCCTACGAGCAGTACTTC. Protein: CASTPGGGAYEQYF.

This chain connects TRBV5-6 to TRBJ2-7; 8 bases match TRBD1. Germline V gene data show CDR1 as SGHDT and CDR2 as YYEEEE. The CDR3 has 17 residues. The J segment lost 2 bases and the V segment lost 0 bases, leaving 10 bases of the junction unmatched. This CDR3 reads CASSLDGAGGPTYEQYF. The DNA for the CDR3 is TGTGCCAGCAGCTTGGACGGCGCAGGGGGCCCTACCTACGAGCAGTACTTC.

This clone has more than one count but fewer than ten. The chain carries TRBV7-8 and TRBJ1-4; 8 bases match TRBD1. Germline V lookup: CDR1 SGHVS, CDR2 FQNEAQ. The CDR3 spans 14 residues. V was pared by 7 bases and J by 11 bases, with 12 bases of the junction left unmatched. The chain's CDR3 is CASKRVDREKKLFF. The CDR3 nucleotides read TGTGCCAGCAAACGGGTGGACAGGGAGAAGAAACTGTTTTTT.

The chain links TRBV9 to TRBJ1-1, with D possibly being TRBD1 (5 bases). Trimming removed 2 bases at V and 7 bases at J, with 15 bases between. This CDR3 region has 14 residues. Germline lookup yields CDR1 SGDLS and CDR2 YYNGEE. CDR3: CASSVGEGSREAFF. The CDR3 coding sequence is TGTGCCAGCAGCGTGGGGGAGGGTTCACGTGAAGCTTTCTTT.

The V gene is TRBV19, the J gene TRBJ2-5; 7 bases map to TRBD1. The DNA matches TRBJ2-7 better at its end, which makes the J call doubtful. Germline CDR1 is LNHDA and CDR2 is SQIVND (reference sequence). The CDR3 has 14 residues. For the CDR3, the DNA is TGTGCCAGTACCCCTGGGACAGATTACTACGAGCAGTACTTC. This sequence encodes CASTPGTDYYEQYF.

This clone appeared a few times. The V and J genes are TRBV4-3 and TRBJ2-1; 8 bases fit TRBD2. CDR3 length equals 18 residues. Germline assignment: CDR1 LGHNA and CDR2 YSLEER. Trimming cost V 3 bases and J 0 bases; bases outside gene matches: 10. The CDR3 region has the DNA TGCGCCAGCAGCCATCTGCCTAGCGGGTCCAGCTCCTACAATGAGCAGTTCTTC. This translates into CASSHLPSGSSSYNEQFF.

V usage is TRBV28 and J usage is TRBJ2-7, with 7 bases lining up with TRBD1. Trimming cost V 8 bases and J 3 bases; bases outside gene matches: 4. CDR3 length: 12 residues. The V gene's germline CDR1 is MDHEN and CDR2 SYDVKM. The CDR3 DNA reads as TGTGCCAGCGGGGACAGCTTCTACGAGCAGTACTTC. Translated: CASGDSFYEQYF. The whole variable domain, remainder taken from reference TRBV28 and TRBJ2-7, is DVKVTQSSRYLVKRTGEKVFLECVQDMDHENMFWYRQDPGLGLRLIYFSYDVKMKEKGDIPEGYSVSREKKERFSLILESASTNQTSMYLCASGDSFYEQYFGPGTRLTVT.

The chain uses TRBV28 and TRBJ1-4, with D perhaps matching TRBD1 (6 bases). Germline V gene sequence: CDR1 MDHEN, CDR2 SYDVKM. V lost 6 bases and J lost 9, with 20 bases in between. The CDR3 spans 15 residues. This chain's CDR3 is CASRNSRGPFQKLFF. As DNA, the CDR3 is TGTGCCAGCAGGAACTCCAGGGGCCCTTTCCAAAAACTGTTTTTT. Filled out from reference TRBV28 and TRBJ1-4, the complete variable domain reads DVKVTQSSRYLVKRTGEKVFLECVQDMDHENMFWYRQDPGLGLRLIYFSYDVKMKEKGDIPEGYSVSREKKERFSLILESASTNQTSMYLCASRNSRGPFQKLFFGSGTQLSVL.

This clone turned up a few times. The chain uses TRBV6-1 and TRBJ1-1, with D unresolved. CDR3 length: 12 amino acids. The V and J ends lost 6 bases and 4 bases respectively, with 9 bases between them. The germline CDR1 and CDR2 sequences are MNHNS and SASEGT. CDR3 protein: CASRYPGTEAFF. Written as DNA, the CDR3 is TGTGCCAGCAGATATCCCGGCACTGAAGCTTTCTTT.

V and J are TRBV9 and TRBJ2-1; the D gene is possibly TRBD2 (5 bases). Trimming took 0 bases from V and 4 from J, leaving 11 bases between them. The CDR3 is 15 amino acids. In germline, CDR1 is SGDLS, CDR2 YYNGEE. The CDR3 loop reads CASSVEGEGYNEQFF. CDR3 nucleotide sequence: TGTGCCAGCAGCGTAGAAGGCGAGGGTTACAATGAGCAGTTCTTC. The full variable domain, completed using reference TRBV9 and TRBJ2-1, is DSGVTQTPKHLITATGQRVTLRCSPRSGDLSVYWYQQSLDQGLQFLIQYYNGEERAKGNILERFSAQQFPDLHSELNLSSLELGDSALYFCASSVEGEGYNEQFFGPGTRLTVL.

Within the sample, this clone is medium-sized. The V and J genes are TRBV6-6 and TRBJ2-3; the D gene is possibly TRBD1 (6 bases). The CDR3 covers 12 residues. Germline-derived CDR1 and CDR2 are MNHNY and SVGAGI (reference sequence). The V end lost 0 bases, the J end lost 8 bases, and 6 bases lay between the germline ends. The CDR3 reads CASSYSGGTQYF. The CDR3 coding sequence is TGTGCCAGCAGTTACTCAGGGGGTACGCAGTATTTT.

V is TRBV9 and J is TRBJ1-1; 10 bases match TRBD1. Germline V lookup: CDR1 SGDLS, CDR2 YYNGEE. The CDR3 is 16 residues long. Trimming removed 2 bases from V and 4 bases from J; junction bases left unmatched: 8. This CDR3 reads CASSVGGGQGFTEAFF. CDR3 nucleotides: TGTGCCAGCAGCGTCGGGGGGGGACAGGGGTTCACTGAAGCTTTCTTT.

Relative to its sample, this clone is medium-sized. The gene calls are TRBV7-9 and TRBJ2-2, with unresolved D. Germline CDR1 and CDR2: SEHNR and FQNEAQ (reference sequence). The CDR3 runs to 13 residues. V shed 5 bases and J shed 5 bases, with 9 bases lying between them. The CDR3 reads CASSPTGTGELFF. The CDR3 DNA sequence: TGTGCCAGCAGCCCAACCGGGACCGGGGAGCTGTTTTTT.

The chain uses TRBV7-6 and TRBJ1-2, with 10 bases lining up with TRBD1. Germline V gene sequence: CDR1 SGHVS, CDR2 FNYEAQ. The junction had 11 bases not matched to a gene; V was cut back by 4 bases and J by 9 bases. The CDR3 spans 15 residues. The CDR3 sequence: CASSWGAGTGERYTF. The CDR3 bases are TGTGCCAGCAGCTGGGGAGCAGGGACAGGGGAACGCTACACCTTC.

The chain recombines TRBV4-2 with TRBJ2-5; 8 bases match TRBD2. The CDR3 length is 16 residues. Unmatched junction bases numbered 10, after V lost 3 bases and J lost 4 bases. Germline V gene data show CDR1 as LGHNA and CDR2 as YNFKEQ. The CDR3 region has the DNA TGTGCCAGCAGCCAGACCCTCGGAGCGGGGGTAGAGACCCAGTACTTC. It specifies CASSQTLGAGVETQYF.

This rearrangement joins TRBV2 to TRBJ1-2; no firm D call. Germline lookup yields CDR1 SNHLY and CDR2 FYNNEI. With 5 bases removed from V and 9 bases from J, the gap between germline ends came to 28 bases. CDR3 length: 17 amino acids. The CDR3 loop reads CASSWAGYPMKDLCYTF. DNA for the CDR3: TGTGCCAGCAGTTGGGCCGGTTACCCGATGAAAGACCTATGCTACACCTTC.

This clone was found a few times. The chain carries TRBV5-6 and TRBJ2-1; tentative D call: TRBD2 (5 bases). The CDR3 totals 13 residues. V was cut by 6 bases and J by 4 bases, with 11 bases left in between. CDR1 is SGHDT, CDR2 YYEEEE, per germline. The chain's CDR3 is CASIRGGYNEQFF. The CDR3 DNA sequence: TGTGCCAGCATACGTGGAGGATACAATGAGCAGTTCTTC.